Listed here are 3 T cell receptor beta chains from one sample, sequenced in a study of blood T cell repertoires in COVID-19. This table comes from immunoSEQ multiplex PCR, and its TCRdb copy is limited to in-frame clones, with some not included. The sample lists about 130,000 clones, around 86% occurring once. Material: PBMCs or T cells enriched from blood (not recorded which). These receptor sequences come from a man younger than 45 who had recovered from COVID-19.

The rearrangement links TRBV3-1 (or the pseudogene TRBV3-2) to TRBJ2-3, with TRBD1 as a possible D gene (6 bases). Germline lookup yields CDR1 LGHDT and CDR2 YNNKEL (reference sequence). This CDR3 comprises 15 residues. V lost 5 bases and J lost 2, with 14 bases in between. CDR3 DNA: TGTGCCAGCAGCTTCGACAGGACATCCACAGATACGCAGTATTTT. Its protein is CASSFDRTSTDTQYF.

V usage is TRBV25-1 and J usage is TRBJ1-1; tentative D call: TRBD1 (5 bases). V was clipped by 4 bases and J by 3 bases, with 15 bases between them. The germline CDR1 and CDR2 sequences are MGHDK and SYGVNS. CDR3 length: 15 amino acids. Here the CDR3 reads CASSARTPGDTEAFF. In nucleotides, the CDR3 is TGTGCCAGCAGTGCCCGAACACCGGGGGACACTGAAGCTTTCTTT.

The rearrangement joins TRBV28 to TRBJ2-7; 8 positions agree with TRBD1. V lost 6 bases and J lost 4; bases outside the gene matches: 11. The CDR3 runs to 15 residues. Germline lookup yields CDR1 MDHEN and CDR2 SYDVKM. CDR3 amino acids: CASSIAGGAVYEQYF. The CDR3 bases are TGTGCCAGCAGCATAGCAGGGGGCGCCGTATACGAGCAGTACTTC.